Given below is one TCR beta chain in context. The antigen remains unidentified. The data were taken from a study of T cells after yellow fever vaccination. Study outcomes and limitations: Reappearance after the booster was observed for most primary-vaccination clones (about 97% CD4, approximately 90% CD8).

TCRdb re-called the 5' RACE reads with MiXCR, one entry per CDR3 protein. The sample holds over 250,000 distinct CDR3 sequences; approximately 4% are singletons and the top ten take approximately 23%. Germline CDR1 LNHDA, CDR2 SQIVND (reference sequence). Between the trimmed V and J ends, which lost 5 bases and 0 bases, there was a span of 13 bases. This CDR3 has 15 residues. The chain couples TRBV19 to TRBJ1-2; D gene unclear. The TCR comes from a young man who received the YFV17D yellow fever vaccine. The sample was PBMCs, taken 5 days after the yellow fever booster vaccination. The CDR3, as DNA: TGTGCCAGTAGTGCCCCCGGGGAAGCTAACTATGGCTACACCTTC. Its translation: CASSAPGEANYGYTF.